This entry lists 6 T cell receptor beta chains sequenced from one sample in a study of tumor-infiltrating lymphocytes in primary liver carcinoma. Starting from 450 to 500 ng of total RNA, TCR beta cDNA was produced with a primer in the constant region. Libraries covering TCR beta were generated through three nested multiplex PCR rounds (using a slightly modified ARM-PCR). The first two PCR rounds used TRBV1-TRBV30 forward primers with a C-beta reverse primer, 9 to 11 cycles each. Via MiXCR, TCRdb re-called the multiplex PCR reads, giving one row per CDR3 protein. The sample contains 300,000 to 400,000 distinct CDR3 sequences, approximately 65% of which appear only once. The study extracted blood RNA from unsorted whole blood and also extracted germline DNA. Source material: peripheral blood. The receptors were sampled from a man aged 35-49 years with primary liver carcinoma and hepatitis B virus infection.

This clonotype has a count of ten or more. The chain is built from TRBV12-3 or TRBV12-4 and TRBJ2-2, with 9 bases aligning to TRBD1. V was clipped by 6 bases and J by 5 bases; unmatched bases: 7. This CDR3 has 15 amino acids. The chain's CDR3 is CASSPGTGLTGELFF. CDR3 in DNA: TGTGCCAGCAGCCCCGGGACAGGGTTGACCGGGGAGCTGTTTTTT.

Regarding this clonotype: Its ends do not fully match the called genes, so a read error is possible. J is TRBJ2-2 and V is TRBV12-3 or TRBV12-4; D is unresolved. The CDR3 is 13 amino acids. The CDR3 loop reads CACSLANTGELFF. CDR3 nucleotides: TGTGCCTGCAGTTTAGCGAACACCGGGGAGCTGTTTTTT.

As for this clonotype: This may be a read error: a much more frequent sequence differs by one nucleotide. The CDR3 end shows no conserved phenylalanine or tryptophan, and so a read error is likely. The chain uses TRBV4-2 and TRBJ2-7, with 10 positions matching TRBD2. V lost 1 base, J lost 6 bases, and 12 bases stayed unmatched. Germline assignment: CDR1 LGHNA and CDR2 YNFKEQ. The CDR3 runs to 17 residues. The DNA for the CDR3 is TGTGCCAGCAGCCAAGGTTCCCTAGCGGGAGCATCCACCGAGCAGTACTCC. Encoded protein: CASSQGSLAGASTEQYS.

For this clonotype: A much larger clone sits a single nucleotide away, making a read error possible. The CDR3 carries no conserved terminal phenylalanine or tryptophan, so it likely arises from a read error. This chain connects TRBV12-3 or TRBV12-4 to TRBJ1-6; D ambiguous. Between the trimmed V and J ends, which lost 8 bases and 11 bases, there was a span of 10 bases. This CDR3 comprises 11 residues. The CDR3 here is CASRRDPPLHI. CDR3 bases: TGTGCCAGCCGCCGGGATCCACCCCTCCACATT.

Remarks on this clonotype: Given a much more abundant clone one base away, this may be a read error. The chain has TRBV6-1 and TRBJ2-1; TRBD2 matches at 9 bases. CDR3 length: 13 amino acids. V shed 8 bases and J 6 bases; nucleotides not matched to a gene: 5. Germline V gene data show CDR1 as MNHNS and CDR2 as SASEGT. CDR3 DNA: TGTGCCAGCTCGACGGGACTAGCCAATGAGCAGTTCTTC. Its protein product is CASSTGLANEQFF.

A note on this clonotype: Mismatch with germline at one junction end may stem from a read error. The V gene is TRBV7-9, the J gene TRBJ2-7; D is undetermined. The CDR3 is 15 residues long. CDR1 and CDR2 from the germline V gene are SEHNR and FQNEAQ (reference sequence). The CDR3 coding sequence is TGTGTCAGCAGCTCCAGTGACTGGGTCTCCTACGAGCAGTACTTC. The encoded protein is CVSSSSDWVSYEQYF.